This T cell receptor (beta chain) was recovered during a study of T cell repertoires in cytomegalovirus infection. Study in general: A matching HLA type, together with CMV infection, was signaled by public TCR beta signatures.

General observations from the study: CMV carriers with the relevant HLA were identified by cumulative public TCR beta family frequency. CMV-specific TCR beta clonotypes restricted by HLA-C dominated the ex vivo response.

Trimming stripped 4 bases from V and 4 bases from J, with 11 bases between. CDR3 length: 13 residues. The germline CDR1 and CDR2 sequences are SQVTM and ANQGSEA. With respect to this clonotype: Its antigen is still unknown.

One entry per CDR3 protein, called by TCRdb with MiXCR from the reads. The profile shows around 330,000 distinct CDR3 sequences, roughly 17% of them singletons. This clonotype originated in a human donor in good health (CMV status not recorded). Some clones in this sample may be carry-over from other donors' samples. Sequencing input: PBMCs. The chain couples TRBV29-1 to TRBJ2-4, with D unresolved. In DNA, the CDR3 is TGCAGCGTTGTATTCGTCCAAAAAAACATTCAGTACTTC. It encodes CSVVFVQKNIQYF.